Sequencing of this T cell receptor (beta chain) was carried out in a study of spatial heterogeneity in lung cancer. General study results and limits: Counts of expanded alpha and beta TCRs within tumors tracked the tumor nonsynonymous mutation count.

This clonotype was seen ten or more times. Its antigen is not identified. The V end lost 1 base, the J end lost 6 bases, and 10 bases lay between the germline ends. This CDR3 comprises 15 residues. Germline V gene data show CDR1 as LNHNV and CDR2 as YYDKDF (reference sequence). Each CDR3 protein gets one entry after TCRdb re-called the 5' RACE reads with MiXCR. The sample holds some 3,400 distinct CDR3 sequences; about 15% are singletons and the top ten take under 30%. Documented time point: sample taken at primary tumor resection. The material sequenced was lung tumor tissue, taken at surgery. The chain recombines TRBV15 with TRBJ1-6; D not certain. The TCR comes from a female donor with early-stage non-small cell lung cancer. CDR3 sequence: CATSRAGAFNSPLHF. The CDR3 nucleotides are TGTGCCACCAGCAGAGCGGGAGCCTTTAATTCACCCCTCCACTTT. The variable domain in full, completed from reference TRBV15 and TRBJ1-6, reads DAMVIQNPRYQVTQFGKPVTLSCSQTLNHNVMYWYQQKSSQAPKLLFHYYDKDFNNEADTPDNFQSRRPNTSFCFLDIRSPGLGDTAMYLCATSRAGAFNSPLHFGNGTRLTVT.